This TCR beta chain was sequenced for a study of a mutant IDH1 vaccine in newly diagnosed glioma. Overall study: Earlier therapy was either radiotherapy, temozolomide, or both, and most got both. General observations from the study: Among top peripheral T cell clonotypes, changes seemed unrelated to pseudoprogression. Immune responses induced by the vaccine were seen in 93.3% of patients, spanning multiple MHC alleles.

The sample holds one count of this clone. Its target is not known. Trimming left V 6 bases short and J 4 bases short, with 15 bases between. Per germline, CDR1 KGHSH and CDR2 LQKENI. The CDR3 contains 14 residues. The time point was: baseline, week 1 (first vaccination visit). As to treatment: pre-vaccination baseline after standard-of-care therapy. Astrocytomas found in donors were new, WHO grade 3 or 4, IDH1-mutant and ATRX-lost. The assay was immunoSEQ multiplex PCR, and TCRdb's table has in-frame clones only and misses some. In the table there are about 69,000 clones, approximately 86% of which are singletons.

The rearrangement uses TRBV18 and TRBJ2-5; D is possibly TRBD1 or TRBD2 (6 bases each). The receptor's source is a young man with glioma. The sequencing used PBMCs, collected from a glioma patient treated with radiotherapy, temozolomide or both. CDR3 DNA: TGTGCCAGCTCCCCGGGGGCAGGTGGAGAGACCCAGTACTTC. Translation gives CASSPGAGGETQYF.